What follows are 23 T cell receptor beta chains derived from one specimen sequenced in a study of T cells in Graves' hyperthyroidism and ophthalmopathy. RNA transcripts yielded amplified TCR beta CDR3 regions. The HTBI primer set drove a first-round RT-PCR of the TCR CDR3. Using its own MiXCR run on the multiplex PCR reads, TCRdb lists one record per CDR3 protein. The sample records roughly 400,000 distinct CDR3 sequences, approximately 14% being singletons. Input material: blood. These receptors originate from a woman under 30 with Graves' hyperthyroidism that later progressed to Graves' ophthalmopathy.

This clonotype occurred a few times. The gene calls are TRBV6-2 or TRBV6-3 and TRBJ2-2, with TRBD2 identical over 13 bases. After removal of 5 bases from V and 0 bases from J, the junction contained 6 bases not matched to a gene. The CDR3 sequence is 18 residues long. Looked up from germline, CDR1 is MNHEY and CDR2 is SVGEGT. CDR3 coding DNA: TGTGCCAGCAGTAAAAGGACTAGCGGGAGAACGAACACCGGGGAGCTGTTTTTT. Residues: CASSKRTSGRTNTGELFF.

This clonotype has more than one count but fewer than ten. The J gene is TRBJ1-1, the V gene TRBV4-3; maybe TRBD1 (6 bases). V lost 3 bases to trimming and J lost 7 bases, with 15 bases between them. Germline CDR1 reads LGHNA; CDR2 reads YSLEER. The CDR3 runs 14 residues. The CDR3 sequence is CASSQRGGQIEAFF. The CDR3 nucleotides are TGCGCCAGCAGCCAGAGGGGGGGCCAGATTGAAGCTTTCTTT.

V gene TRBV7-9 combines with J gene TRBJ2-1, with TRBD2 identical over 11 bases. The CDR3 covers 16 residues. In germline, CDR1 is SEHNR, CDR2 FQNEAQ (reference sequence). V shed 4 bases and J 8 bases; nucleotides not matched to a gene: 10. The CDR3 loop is CASSSPLAGGSDEQFF. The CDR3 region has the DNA TGTGCCAGCAGCTCCCCCCTAGCGGGAGGATCCGATGAGCAGTTCTTC.

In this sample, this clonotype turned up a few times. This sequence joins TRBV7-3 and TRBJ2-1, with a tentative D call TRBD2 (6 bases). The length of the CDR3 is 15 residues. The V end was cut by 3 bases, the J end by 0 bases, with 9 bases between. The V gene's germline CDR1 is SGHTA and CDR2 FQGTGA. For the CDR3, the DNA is TGTGCCAGCAGCTTGGGACTCACCTCCTACAATGAGCAGTTCTTC. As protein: CASSLGLTSYNEQFF.

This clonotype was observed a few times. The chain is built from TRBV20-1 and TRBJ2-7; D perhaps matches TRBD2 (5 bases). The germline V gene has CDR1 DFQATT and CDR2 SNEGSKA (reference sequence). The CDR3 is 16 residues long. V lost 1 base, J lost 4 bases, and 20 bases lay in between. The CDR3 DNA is TGCAGTGCTAGAGTCTATCCTAGCCGGTATCCGTACGAGCAGTACTTC. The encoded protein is CSARVYPSRYPYEQYF.

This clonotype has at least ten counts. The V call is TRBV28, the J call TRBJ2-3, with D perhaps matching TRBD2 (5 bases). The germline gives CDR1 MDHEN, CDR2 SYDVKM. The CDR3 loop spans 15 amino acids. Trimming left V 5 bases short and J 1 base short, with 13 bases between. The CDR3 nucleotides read TGTGCCAGCAGTCGACTCGACGGGGGCACAGATACGCAGTATTTT. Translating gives CASSRLDGGTDTQYF.

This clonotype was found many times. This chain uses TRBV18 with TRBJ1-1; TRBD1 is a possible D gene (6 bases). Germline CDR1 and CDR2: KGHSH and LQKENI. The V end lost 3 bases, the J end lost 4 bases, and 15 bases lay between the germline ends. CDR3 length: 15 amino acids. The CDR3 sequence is CASSPQGQPATEAFF. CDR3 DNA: TGTGCCAGCTCACCGCAGGGACAACCGGCCACTGAAGCTTTCTTT.

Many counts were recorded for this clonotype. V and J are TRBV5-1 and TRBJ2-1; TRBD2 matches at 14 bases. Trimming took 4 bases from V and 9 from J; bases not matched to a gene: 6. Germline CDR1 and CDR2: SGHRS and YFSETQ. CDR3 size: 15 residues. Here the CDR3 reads CASSPGTSGSAEQFF. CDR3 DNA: TGCGCCAGCAGCCCGGGGACTAGCGGGAGTGCTGAGCAGTTCTTC.

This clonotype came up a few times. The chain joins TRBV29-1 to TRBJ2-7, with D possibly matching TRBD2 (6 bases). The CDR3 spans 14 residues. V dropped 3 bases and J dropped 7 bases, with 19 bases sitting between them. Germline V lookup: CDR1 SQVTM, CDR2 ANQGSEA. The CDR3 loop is CSVEYGEVPGEQYF. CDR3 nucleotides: TGCAGCGTTGAGTACGGGGAGGTGCCTGGGGAGCAGTACTTC.

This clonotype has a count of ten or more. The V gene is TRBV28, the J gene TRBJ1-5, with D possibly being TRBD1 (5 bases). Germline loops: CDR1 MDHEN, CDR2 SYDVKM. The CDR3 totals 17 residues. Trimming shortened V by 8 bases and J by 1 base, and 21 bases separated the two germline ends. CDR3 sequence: CASGTPGRKRSNQPQHF. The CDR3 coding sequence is TGTGCCAGCGGCACTCCGGGACGGAAAAGGAGCAATCAGCCCCAGCATTTT.

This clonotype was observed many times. The CDR3 protein is CASSYSLSGSSNEQFF. The CDR3 region has the DNA TGTGCCAGCAGTTACTCGCTTAGCGGGAGCTCTAATGAGCAGTTCTTC. The rearrangement uses TRBV6-2 or TRBV6-3 and TRBJ2-1; 9 bases are a match to TRBD2. CDR1 and CDR2 (germline): MNHEY, SVGEGT. There are 16 residues in the CDR3. Unmatched junction bases numbered 7, after V lost 0 bases and J lost 7 bases.

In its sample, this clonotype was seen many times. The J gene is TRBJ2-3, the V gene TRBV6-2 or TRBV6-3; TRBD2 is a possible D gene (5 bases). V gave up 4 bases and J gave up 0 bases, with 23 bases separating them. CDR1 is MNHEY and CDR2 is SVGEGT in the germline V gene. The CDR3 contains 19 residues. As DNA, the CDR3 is TGTGCCAGCAGTTTGGGGAGCCGGACGTGGTTAGCTAGCACAGATACGCAGTATTTT. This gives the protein CASSLGSRTWLASTDTQYF.

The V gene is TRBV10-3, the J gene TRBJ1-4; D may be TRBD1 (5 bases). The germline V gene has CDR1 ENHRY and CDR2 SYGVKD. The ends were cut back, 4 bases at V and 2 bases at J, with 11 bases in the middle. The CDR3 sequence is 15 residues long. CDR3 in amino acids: CAISVGESTNEKLFF. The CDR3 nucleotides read TGTGCCATCAGTGTGGGGGAATCCACTAATGAAAAACTGTTTTTT.

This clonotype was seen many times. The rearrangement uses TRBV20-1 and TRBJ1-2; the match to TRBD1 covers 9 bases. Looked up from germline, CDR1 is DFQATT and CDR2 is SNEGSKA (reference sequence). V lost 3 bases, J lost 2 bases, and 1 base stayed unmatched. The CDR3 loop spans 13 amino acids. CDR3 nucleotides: TGCAGTGCTAGGGGACAGGGAAACTATGGCTACACCTTC. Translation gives CSARGQGNYGYTF.

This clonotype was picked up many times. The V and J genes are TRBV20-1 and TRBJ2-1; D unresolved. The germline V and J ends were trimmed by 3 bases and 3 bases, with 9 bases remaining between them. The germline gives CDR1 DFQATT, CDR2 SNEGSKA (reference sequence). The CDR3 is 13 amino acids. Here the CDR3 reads CSASGQYYNEQFF. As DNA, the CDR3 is TGCAGTGCTAGTGGGCAGTACTACAATGAGCAGTTCTTC.

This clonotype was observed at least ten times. The CDR3 nucleotides are TGTGCCAGCAGCCCTAGGGACAGAGAACCAGATACGCAGTATTTT. Protein: CASSPRDREPDTQYF. The chain recombines TRBV7-9 with TRBJ2-3; 7 bases align to TRBD1. Germline values: CDR1 SEHNR, CDR2 FQNEAQ (reference sequence). The CDR3 runs to 15 residues. Losses at the gene ends were 5 bases for V and 4 bases for J; bases not matched to a gene: 9.

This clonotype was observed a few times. The CDR3: CASSLGGGVLNEQFF. The CDR3 region has the DNA TGTGCCAGCAGCTTGGGAGGGGGAGTCCTCAATGAGCAGTTCTTC. The chain has TRBV5-4 and TRBJ2-1; D possibly corresponds to TRBD1 (6 bases). The V and J ends lost 0 bases and 6 bases respectively, with 13 bases between them. Germline values: CDR1 SGHNT, CDR2 YYREEE (reference sequence). This CDR3 is built from 15 residues.

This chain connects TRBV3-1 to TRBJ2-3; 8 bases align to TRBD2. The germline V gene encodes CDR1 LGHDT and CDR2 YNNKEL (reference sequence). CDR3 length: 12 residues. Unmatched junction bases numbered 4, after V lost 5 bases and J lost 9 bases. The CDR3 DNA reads TGTGCCAGCAGCGCCCGACTAGCGACGCAGTATTTT. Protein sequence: CASSARLATQYF.

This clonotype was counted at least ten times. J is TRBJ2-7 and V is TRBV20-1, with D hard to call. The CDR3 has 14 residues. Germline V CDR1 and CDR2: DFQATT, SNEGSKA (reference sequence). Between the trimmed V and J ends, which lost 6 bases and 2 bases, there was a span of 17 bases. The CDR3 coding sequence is TGCAGTGCCTCTCCTCTGGCAGAAGCCTACGAGCAGTACTTC. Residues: CSASPLAEAYEQYF.

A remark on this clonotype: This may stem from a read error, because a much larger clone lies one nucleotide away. CDR3 nucleotide sequence: TGTGCCAGCAGCCCCGGACAGCTCGAGCAGTACTTC. It encodes CASSPGQLEQYF. The chain has TRBV28 and TRBJ2-7; the D gene is possibly TRBD1 (6 bases). CDR1 and CDR2 (germline): MDHEN, SYDVKM. The CDR3 spans 12 residues. Trimming shortened V by 6 bases and J by 6 bases, and 12 bases separated the two germline ends.

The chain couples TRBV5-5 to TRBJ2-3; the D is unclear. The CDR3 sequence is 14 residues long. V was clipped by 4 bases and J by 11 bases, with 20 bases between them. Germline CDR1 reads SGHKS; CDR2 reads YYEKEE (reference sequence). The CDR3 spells CASSHLAGYNEQYF. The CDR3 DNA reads TGTGCCAGCAGCCACCTTGCAGGATACAATGAGCAGTATTTT.

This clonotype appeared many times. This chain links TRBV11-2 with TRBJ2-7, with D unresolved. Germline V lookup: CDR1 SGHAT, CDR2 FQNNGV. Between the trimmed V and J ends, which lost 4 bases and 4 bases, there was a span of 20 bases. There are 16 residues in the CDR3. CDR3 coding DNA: TGTGCCAGCAGCTCCGCCGGATGGGCACCAAGTTACGAGCAGTACTTC. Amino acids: CASSSAGWAPSYEQYF.

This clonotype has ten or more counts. The CDR3 bases are TGTGCCAGCAGCCTTAGCGGGAGCGGCAATGAGCAGTTCTTC. Its protein product is CASSLSGSGNEQFF. The chain recombines TRBV2 with TRBJ2-1; 9 bases match TRBD2. Germline V gene sequence: CDR1 SNHLY, CDR2 FYNNEI. V lost 6 bases and J lost 6; bases outside the gene matches: 6. The CDR3 consists of 14 residues.